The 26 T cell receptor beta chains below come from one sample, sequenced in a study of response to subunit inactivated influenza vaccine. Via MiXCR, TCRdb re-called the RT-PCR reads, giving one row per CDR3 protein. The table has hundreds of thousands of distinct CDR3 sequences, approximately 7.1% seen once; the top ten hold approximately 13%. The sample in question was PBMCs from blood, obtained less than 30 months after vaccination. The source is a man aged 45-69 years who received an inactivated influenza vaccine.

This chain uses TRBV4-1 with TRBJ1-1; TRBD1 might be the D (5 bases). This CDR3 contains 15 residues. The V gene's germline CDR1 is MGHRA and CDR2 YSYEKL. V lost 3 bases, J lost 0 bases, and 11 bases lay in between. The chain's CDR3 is CASSQGDYLNTEAFF. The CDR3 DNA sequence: TGCGCCAGCAGCCAGGGGGACTATTTGAACACTGAAGCTTTCTTT.

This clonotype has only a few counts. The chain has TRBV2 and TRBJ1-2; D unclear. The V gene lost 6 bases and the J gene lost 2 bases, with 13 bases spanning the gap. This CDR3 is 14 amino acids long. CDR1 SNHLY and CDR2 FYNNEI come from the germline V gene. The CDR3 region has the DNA TGTGCCAGCAGGTCCGGGCCTAAAAACTATGGCTACACCTTC. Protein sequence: CASRSGPKNYGYTF.

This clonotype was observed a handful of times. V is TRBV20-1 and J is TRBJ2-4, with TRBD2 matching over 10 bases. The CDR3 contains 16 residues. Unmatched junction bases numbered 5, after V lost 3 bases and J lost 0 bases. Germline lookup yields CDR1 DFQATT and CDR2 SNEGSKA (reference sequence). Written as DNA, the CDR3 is TGCAGTGCTAGTCGTAGCGGGGGGCTAGCCAAAAACATTCAGTACTTC. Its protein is CSASRSGGLAKNIQYF.

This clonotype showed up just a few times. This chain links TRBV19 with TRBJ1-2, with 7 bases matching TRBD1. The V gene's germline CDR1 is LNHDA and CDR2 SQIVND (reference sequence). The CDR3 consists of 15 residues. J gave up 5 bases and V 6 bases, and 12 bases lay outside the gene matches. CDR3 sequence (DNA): TGTGCCAGTAGAAACGGACAGGCCCAGGGTTATGGCTACACCTTC. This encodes CASRNGQAQGYGYTF.

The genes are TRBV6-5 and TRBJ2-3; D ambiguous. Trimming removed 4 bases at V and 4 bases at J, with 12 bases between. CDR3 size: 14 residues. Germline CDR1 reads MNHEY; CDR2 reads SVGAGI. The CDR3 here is CASSSPRAADTQYF. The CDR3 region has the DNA TGTGCCAGCAGTTCCCCCCGGGCGGCAGATACGCAGTATTTT.

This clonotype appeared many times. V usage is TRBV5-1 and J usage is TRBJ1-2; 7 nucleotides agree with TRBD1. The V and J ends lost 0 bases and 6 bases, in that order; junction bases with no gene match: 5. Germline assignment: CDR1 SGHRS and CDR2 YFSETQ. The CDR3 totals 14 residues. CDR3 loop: CASSLAITGDGYTF. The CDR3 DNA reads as TGCGCCAGCAGCTTGGCCATTACAGGGGATGGCTACACCTTC.

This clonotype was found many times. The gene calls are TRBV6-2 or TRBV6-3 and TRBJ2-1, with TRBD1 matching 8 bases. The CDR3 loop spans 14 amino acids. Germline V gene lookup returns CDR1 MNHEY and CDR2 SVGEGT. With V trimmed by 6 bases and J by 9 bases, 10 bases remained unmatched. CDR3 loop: CASRDQGARTEQFF. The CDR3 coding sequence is TGTGCCAGCAGAGACCAGGGGGCGCGTACTGAGCAGTTCTTC.

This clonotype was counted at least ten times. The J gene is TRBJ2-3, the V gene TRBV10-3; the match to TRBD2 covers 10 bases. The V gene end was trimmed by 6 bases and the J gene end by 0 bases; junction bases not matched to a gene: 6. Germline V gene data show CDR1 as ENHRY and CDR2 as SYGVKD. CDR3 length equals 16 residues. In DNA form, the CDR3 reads TGTGCCATCAGCAGAGGACTAGCGGACAGCACAGATACGCAGTATTTT. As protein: CAISRGLADSTDTQYF.

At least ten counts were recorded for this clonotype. CDR3 region: CASRAYNEQFF. Written as DNA, the CDR3 is TGTGCCAGCAGGGCCTACAATGAGCAGTTCTTC. The chain is built from TRBV2 and TRBJ2-1; no clear D. V lost 6 bases and J lost 2, with 2 bases in between. This CDR3 has 11 residues. In germline, CDR1 is SNHLY, CDR2 FYNNEI.

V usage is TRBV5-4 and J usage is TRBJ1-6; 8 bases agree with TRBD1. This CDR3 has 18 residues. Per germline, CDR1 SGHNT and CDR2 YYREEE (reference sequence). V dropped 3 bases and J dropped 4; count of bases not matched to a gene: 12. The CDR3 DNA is TGTGCCAGCAGCTCGCAGGGGGCCCTATACGAGTATAATTCACCCCTCCACTTT. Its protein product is CASSSQGALYEYNSPLHF.

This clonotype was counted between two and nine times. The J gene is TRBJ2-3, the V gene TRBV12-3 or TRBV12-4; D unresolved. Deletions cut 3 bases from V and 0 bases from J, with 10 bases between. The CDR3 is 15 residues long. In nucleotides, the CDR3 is TGTGCCAGCAGTTTGAGGCCGATAAGCACAGATACGCAGTATTTT. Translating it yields CASSLRPISTDTQYF.

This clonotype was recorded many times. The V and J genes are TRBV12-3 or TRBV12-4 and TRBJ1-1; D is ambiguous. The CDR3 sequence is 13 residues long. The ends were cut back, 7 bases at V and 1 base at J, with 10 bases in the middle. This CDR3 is CASTKGGNTEAFF. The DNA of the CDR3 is TGTGCCAGCACCAAGGGAGGGAACACTGAAGCTTTCTTT.

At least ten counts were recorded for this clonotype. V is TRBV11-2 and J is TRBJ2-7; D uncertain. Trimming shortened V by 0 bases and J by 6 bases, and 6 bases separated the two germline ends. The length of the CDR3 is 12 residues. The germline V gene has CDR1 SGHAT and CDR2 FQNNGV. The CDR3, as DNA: TGTGCCAGCAGCTTAGAAGGTGTCGAGCAGTACTTC. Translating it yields CASSLEGVEQYF.

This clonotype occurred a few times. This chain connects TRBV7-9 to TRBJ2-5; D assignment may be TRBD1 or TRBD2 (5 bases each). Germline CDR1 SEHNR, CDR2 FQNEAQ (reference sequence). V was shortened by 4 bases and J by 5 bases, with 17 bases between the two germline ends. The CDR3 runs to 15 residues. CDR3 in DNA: TGTGCCAGCAGCTCGGGGACCGTTCAAGCTGAGACCCAGTACTTC. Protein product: CASSSGTVQAETQYF.

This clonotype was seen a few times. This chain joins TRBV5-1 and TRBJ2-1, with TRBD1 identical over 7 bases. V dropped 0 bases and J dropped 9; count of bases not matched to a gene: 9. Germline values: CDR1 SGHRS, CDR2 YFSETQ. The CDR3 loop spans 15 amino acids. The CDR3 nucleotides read TGCGCCAGCAGCTTGGTCTCAGGGGGTTCCTTTGAGCAGTTCTTC. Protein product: CASSLVSGGSFEQFF.

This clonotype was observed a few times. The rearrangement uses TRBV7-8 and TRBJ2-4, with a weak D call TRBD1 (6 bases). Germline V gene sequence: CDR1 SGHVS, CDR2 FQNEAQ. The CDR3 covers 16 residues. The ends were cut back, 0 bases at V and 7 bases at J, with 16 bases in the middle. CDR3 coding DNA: TGTGCCAGCAGCTTAGCCCCCACAGGGTGGGGGAACATTCAGTACTTC. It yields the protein CASSLAPTGWGNIQYF.

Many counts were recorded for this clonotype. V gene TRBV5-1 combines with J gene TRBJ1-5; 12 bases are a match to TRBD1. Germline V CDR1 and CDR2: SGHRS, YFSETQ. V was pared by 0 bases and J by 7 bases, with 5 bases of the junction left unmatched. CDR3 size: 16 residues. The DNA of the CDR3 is TGCGCCAGCAGCTTGGCCGGGACAGGGGGCCTCCAGCCCCAGCATTTT. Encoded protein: CASSLAGTGGLQPQHF.

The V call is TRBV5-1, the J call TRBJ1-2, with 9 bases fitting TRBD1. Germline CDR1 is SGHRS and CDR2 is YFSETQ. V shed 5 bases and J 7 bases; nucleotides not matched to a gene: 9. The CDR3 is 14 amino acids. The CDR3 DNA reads TGCGCCAGCAGGTTTCCCGGGACAGGGAGTGGCTACACCTTC. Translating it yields CASRFPGTGSGYTF.

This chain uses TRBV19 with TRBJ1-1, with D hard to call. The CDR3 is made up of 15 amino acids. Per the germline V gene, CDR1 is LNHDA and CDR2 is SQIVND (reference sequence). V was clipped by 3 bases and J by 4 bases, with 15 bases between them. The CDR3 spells CASSIHSRPGTEAFF. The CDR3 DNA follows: TGTGCCAGTAGTATCCACTCCCGCCCAGGCACTGAAGCTTTCTTT.

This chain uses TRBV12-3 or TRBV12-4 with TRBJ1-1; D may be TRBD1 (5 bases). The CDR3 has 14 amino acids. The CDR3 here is CACSFQGGNTEAFF. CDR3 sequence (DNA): TGTGCTTGCAGTTTTCAGGGAGGGAACACTGAAGCTTTCTTT.

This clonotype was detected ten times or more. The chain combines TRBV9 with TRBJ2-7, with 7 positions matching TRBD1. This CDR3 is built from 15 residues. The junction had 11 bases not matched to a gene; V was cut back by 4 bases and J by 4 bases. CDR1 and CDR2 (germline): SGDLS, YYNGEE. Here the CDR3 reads CASSKGQDIKYEQYF. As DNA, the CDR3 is TGTGCCAGCAGCAAAGGACAGGATATTAAGTACGAGCAGTACTTC.

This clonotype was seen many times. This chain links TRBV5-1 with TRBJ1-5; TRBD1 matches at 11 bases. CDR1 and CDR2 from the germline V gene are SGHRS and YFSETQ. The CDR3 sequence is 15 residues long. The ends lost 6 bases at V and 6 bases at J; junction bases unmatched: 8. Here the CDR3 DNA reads TGCGCCAGCATCTACGGACAGGGGGCCGGTCAGCCCCAGCATTTT. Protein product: CASIYGQGAGQPQHF. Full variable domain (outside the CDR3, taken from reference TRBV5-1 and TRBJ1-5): KAGVTQTPRYLIKTRGQQVTLSCSPISGHRSVSWYQQTPGQGLQFLFEYFSETQRNKGNFPGRFSGRQFSNSRSEMNVSTLELGDSALYLCASIYGQGAGQPQHFGDGTRLSIL.

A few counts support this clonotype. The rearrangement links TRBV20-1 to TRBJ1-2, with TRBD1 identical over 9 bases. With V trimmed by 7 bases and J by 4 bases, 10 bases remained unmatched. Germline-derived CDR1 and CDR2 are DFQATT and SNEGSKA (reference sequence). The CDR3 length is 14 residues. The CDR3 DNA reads TGCAGTGTTACGACAGGGGGAAGGGGCTATGGCTACACCTTC. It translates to CSVTTGGRGYGYTF.

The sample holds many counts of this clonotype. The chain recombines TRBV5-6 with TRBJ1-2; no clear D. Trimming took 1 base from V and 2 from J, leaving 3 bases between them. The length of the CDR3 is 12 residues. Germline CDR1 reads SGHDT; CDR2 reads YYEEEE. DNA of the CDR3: TGTGCCAGCAGCTTGCAGAACTATGGCTACACCTTC. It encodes CASSLQNYGYTF. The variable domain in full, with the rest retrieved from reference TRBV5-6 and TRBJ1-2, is DAGVTQSPTHLIKTRGQQVTLRCSPKSGHDTVSWYQQALGQGPQFIFQYYEEEERQRGNFPDRFSGHQFPNYSSELNVNALLLGDSALYLCASSLQNYGYTFGSGTRLTVV.

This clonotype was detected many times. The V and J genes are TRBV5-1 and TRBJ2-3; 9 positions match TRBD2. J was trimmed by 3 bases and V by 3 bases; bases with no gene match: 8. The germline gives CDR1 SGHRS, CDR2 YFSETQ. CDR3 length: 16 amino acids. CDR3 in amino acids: CASSWAWGLATDTQYF. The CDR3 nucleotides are TGCGCCAGCAGCTGGGCTTGGGGACTAGCAACAGATACGCAGTATTTT. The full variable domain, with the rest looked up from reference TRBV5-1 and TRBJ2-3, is KAGVTQTPRYLIKTRGQQVTLSCSPISGHRSVSWYQQTPGQGLQFLFEYFSETQRNKGNFPGRFSGRQFSNSRSEMNVSTLELGDSALYLCASSWAWGLATDTQYFGPGTRLTVL.

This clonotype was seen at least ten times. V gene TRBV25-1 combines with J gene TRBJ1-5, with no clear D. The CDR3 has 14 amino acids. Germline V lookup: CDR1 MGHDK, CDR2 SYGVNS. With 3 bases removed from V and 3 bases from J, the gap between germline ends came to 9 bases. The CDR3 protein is CASSEGHVNQPQHF. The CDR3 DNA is TGTGCCAGCAGTGAGGGTCACGTCAATCAGCCCCAGCATTTT.